This T cell receptor beta chain appears in the sequencing data of a study of T cell responses to AZD1222 COVID-19 vaccine. The overall study: Second doses were pooled across both intervals (about 4 or about 12 weeks).

Deletions cut 0 bases from V and 0 bases from J, with 2 bases between. CDR1 LGHNA and CDR2 YNFKEQ come from the germline V gene. There are 14 residues in the CDR3. Regarding the study as a whole: CD4 TCRs linked to vaccination spanned spike, dominating at 160-218 and 743-854. Targets within unmutated variant regions were reportedly found for nearly half of spike-specific TCRs. Spike-specific TCR depth and breadth grew after two AZD1222 doses.

The method was immunoSEQ multiplex PCR; TCRdb's version includes in-frame clones alone and lacks a portion of them. The data hold roughly 160,000 clones, with 91% observed a single time. A remark on this clone: Its antigen is still unknown.

The clonotype was recovered from an adult in good health. The chain employs TRBV4-2 and TRBJ2-2; no clear D gene. The material sequenced was peripheral blood, taken on day 0 of AZD1222 vaccination. In nucleotides, the CDR3 is TGTGCCAGCAGCCAAGATTCGAACACCGGGGAGCTGTTTTTT. The encoded protein is CASSQDSNTGELFF.